The present entry profiles one T cell receptor beta chain with its context. Antigen specificity is unknown. This sample is part of a study of shared clonotypes between healthy human individuals. CD8 cells regarded as naive lacked CD45RO, were positively chosen for CCR7, and omitted terminally differentiated effector memory CD45RA+ cells. Findings and limits, study-wide: Some clonotypes were shared by all four sorted-subset donors, while others were not shared. The non-shared ones had lower generation probabilities than the shared ones.

Sequencing used immunoSEQ multiplex PCR; TCRdb keeps in-frame clones, though not all of them. The sample shows 2 million or so clones, just under 95% of them seen only once. CDR1 and CDR2 from the germline V gene are SNHLY and FYNNEI. The CDR3 has 15 residues. Between the trimmed V and J ends, which lost 8 bases and 6 bases, there was a span of 23 bases. The sequencing input was naive CD8+ T cells sorted from blood. The clonotype comes from a man between 18 and 35 years old in good health. The V and J genes are TRBV2 and TRBJ2-7, with D possibly being TRBD2 (6 bases). The CDR3 region is CASADLGGSLAEQYF. CDR3 DNA sequence: TGTGCCAGCGCCGACCTGGGGGGTAGCCTGGCCGAGCAGTACTTC.